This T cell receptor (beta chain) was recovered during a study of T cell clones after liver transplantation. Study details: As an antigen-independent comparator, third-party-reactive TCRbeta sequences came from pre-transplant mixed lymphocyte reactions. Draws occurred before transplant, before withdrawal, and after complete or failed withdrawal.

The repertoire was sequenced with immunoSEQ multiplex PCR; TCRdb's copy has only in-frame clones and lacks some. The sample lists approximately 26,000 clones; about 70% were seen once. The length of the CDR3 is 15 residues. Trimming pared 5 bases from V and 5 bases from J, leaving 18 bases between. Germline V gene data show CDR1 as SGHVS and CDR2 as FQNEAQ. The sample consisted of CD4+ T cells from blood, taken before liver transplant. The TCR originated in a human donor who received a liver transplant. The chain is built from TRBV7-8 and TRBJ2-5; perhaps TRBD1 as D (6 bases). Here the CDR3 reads CASSLGQGSRETQYF. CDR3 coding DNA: TGTGCCAGCAGCCTGGGGCAGGGGTCGAGGGAGACCCAGTACTTC.